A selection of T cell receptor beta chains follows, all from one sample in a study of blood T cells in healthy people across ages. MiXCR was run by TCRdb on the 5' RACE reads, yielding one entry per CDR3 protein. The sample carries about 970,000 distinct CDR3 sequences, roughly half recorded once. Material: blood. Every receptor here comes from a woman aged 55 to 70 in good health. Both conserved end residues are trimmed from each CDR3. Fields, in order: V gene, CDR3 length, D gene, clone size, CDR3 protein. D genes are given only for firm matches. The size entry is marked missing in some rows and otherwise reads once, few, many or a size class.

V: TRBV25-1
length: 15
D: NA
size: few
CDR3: ASSELVGGQMSYEQY

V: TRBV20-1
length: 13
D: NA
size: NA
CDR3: SARSPVRGYNEQF

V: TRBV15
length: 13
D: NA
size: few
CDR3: ATSRVAGSIYEQY

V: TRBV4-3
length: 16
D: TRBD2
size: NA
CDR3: ASSQDLASGRRGETQY

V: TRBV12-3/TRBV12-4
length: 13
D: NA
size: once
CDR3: ASSFFAGPNQPQH

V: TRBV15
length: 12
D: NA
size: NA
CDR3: ATSRDRGADTQY

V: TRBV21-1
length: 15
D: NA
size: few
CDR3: ASTVSRTGPNQETQY

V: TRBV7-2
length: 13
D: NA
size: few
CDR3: ASSLEGGRFYEQY

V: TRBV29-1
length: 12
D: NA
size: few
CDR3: SVDSRVGGDTQY

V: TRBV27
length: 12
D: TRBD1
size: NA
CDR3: ASSRPDRNYEQY

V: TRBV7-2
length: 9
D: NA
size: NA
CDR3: ASSSGGRQF

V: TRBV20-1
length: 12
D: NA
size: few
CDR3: SVPSALSYNEQF

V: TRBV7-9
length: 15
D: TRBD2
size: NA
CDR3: ASSLPGLDRSSYEQY

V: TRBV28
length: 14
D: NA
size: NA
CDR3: ASSPRVPGLREKLF

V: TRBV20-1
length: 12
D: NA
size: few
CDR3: SAPAPGPAHEQY

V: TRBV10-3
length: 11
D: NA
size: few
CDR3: AITARENTEAF

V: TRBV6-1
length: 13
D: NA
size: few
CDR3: ASKTLYPSNQPQH

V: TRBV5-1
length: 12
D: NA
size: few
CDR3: ASSDGYVSYEQY

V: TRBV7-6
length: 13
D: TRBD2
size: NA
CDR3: ASSPTSGSRYEQF

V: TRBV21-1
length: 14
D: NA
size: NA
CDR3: ASSCPQKGGSYTQY

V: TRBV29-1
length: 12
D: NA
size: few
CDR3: SVLWTERTDTQY

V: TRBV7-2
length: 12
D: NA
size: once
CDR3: ASSLNVNTGELF

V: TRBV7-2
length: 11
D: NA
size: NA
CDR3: ASSVDPSREQY